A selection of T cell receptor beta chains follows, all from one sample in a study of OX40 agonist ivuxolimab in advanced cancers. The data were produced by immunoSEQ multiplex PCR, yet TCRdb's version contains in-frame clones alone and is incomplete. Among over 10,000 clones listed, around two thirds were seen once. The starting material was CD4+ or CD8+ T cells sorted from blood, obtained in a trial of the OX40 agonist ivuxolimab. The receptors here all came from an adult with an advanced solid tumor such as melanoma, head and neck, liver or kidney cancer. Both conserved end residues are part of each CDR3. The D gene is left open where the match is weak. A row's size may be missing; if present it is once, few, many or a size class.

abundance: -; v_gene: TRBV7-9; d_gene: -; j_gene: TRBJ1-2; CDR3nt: TGTGCCAGCACTCCAACTGGGGGGGTCTATGGCTACACCTTC; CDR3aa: CASTPTGGVYGYTF
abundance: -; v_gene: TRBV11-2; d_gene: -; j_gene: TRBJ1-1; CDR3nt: TGTGCCAGCAGCTTACGGACGGACACTGAAGCTTTCTTT; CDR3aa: CASSLRTDTEAFF
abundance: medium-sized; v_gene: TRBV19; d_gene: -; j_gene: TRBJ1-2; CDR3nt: TGTGCCAGTAGTATTCACACGGCCAGCAACTATGGCTACACCTTC; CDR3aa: CASSIHTASNYGYTF
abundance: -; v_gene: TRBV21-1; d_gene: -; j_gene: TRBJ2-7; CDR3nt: TGTGCCAGCAGCAAACAGGGACAGGGAGGTAGAGAGCAGTACTTC; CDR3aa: CASSKQGQGGREQYF
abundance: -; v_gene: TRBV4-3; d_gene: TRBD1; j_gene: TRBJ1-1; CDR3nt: TGCGCCAGCAGCCAGACAGGGATGAACACTGAAGCTTTCTTT; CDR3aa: CASSQTGMNTEAFF
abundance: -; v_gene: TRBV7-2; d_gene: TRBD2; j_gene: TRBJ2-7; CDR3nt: TGTGCCAGCAGCGCAAATACCTGGACTAGCGGACCGAACTACGAGCAGTACTTC; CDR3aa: CASSANTWTSGPNYEQYF
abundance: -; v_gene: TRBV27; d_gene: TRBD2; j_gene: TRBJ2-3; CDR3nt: TGTGCCAGCAGTTTAACTAGCGGGAAGGGGGATACGCAGTATTTT; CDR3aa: CASSLTSGKGDTQYF
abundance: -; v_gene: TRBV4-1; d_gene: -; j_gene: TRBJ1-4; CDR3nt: TGCGCCAGCAGCCGACTCCCCGGGGCCACTAATGAAAAACTGTTTTTT; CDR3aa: CASSRLPGATNEKLFF
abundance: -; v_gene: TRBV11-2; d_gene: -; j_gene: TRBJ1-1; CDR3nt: TGTGCCAGCAGCTTAGATCTTGGCACTGAAGCTTTCTTT; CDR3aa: CASSLDLGTEAFF
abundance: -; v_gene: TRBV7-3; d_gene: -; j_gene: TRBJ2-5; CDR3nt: TGTGCCAGCAGCTTGACCGGGGCGGAGACCCAGTACTTC; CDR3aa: CASSLTGAETQYF
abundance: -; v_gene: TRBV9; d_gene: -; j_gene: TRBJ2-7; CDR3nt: TGTGCCAGCAGCGTAGAGGTAGGGTATGGCGAGCAGTACTTC; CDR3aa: CASSVEVGYGEQYF